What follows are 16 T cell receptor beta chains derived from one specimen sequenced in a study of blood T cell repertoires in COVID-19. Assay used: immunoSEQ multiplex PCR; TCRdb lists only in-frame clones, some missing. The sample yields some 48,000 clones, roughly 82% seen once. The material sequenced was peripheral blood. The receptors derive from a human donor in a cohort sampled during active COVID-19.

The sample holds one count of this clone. For the CDR3, the DNA is TGTGCCTGGAGTTCTAGCGGCTCCTACGAGCAGTACTTC. The encoded protein is CAWSSSGSYEQYF. The V gene is TRBV30, the J gene TRBJ2-7, with 7 bases that match TRBD2. Germline lookup yields CDR1 GTSNPN and CDR2 SVGIG (reference sequence). CDR3 length equals 13 residues. V dropped 2 bases and J dropped 0; count of bases not matched to a gene: 1.

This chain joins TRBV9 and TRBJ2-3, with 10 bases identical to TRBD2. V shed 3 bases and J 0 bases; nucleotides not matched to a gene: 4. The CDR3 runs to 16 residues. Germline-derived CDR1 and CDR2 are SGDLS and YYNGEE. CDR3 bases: TGTGCCAGCAGCGCGGGACTAGCGTTTAGCACAGATACGCAGTATTTT. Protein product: CASSAGLAFSTDTQYF.

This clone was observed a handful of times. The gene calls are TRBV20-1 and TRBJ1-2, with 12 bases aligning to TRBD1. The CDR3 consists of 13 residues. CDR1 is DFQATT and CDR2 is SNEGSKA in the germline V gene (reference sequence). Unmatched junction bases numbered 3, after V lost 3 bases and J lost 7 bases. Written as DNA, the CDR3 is TGCAGTGCTAGTGGGACAGGGGGCCTTGGCTACACCTTC. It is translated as CSASGTGGLGYTF.

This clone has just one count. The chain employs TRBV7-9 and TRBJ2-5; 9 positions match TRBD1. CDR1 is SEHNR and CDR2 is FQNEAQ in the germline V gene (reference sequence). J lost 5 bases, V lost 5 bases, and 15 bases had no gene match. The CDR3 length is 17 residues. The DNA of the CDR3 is TGTGCCAGCAGCACGAAAACCGGGACAGGGAGGCTGGAGACCCAGTACTTC. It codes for CASSTKTGTGRLETQYF.

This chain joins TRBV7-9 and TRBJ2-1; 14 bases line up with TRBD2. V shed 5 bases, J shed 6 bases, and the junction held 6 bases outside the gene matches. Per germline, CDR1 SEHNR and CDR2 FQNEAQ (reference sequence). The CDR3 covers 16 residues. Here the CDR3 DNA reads TGTGCCAGCAGCAACCCGGGACTAGCGGGAGTCAATGAGCAGTTCTTC. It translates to CASSNPGLAGVNEQFF.

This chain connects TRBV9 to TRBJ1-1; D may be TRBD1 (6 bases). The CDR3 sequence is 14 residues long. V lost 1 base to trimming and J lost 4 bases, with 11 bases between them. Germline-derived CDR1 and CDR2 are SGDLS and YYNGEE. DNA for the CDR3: TGTGCCAGCAGCGTATCAGGGGCGATCACTGAAGCTTTCTTT. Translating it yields CASSVSGAITEAFF.

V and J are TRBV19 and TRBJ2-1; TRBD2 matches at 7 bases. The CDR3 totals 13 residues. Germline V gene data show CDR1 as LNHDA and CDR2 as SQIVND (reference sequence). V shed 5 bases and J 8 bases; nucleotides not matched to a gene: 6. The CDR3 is CASSRLARDEQFF. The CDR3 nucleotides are TGTGCCAGTAGTCGACTAGCAAGGGATGAGCAGTTCTTC. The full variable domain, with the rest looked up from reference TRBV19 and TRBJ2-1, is DGGITQSPKYLFRKEGQNVTLSCEQNLNHDAMYWYRQDPGQGLRLIYYSQIVNDFQKGDIAEGYSVSREKKESFPLTVTSAQKNPTAFYLCASSRLARDEQFFGPGTRLTVL.

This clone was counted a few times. The CDR3 bases are TGTGCCAGCAAACCCGGGGGGGTGTCTGGAAACACCATATATTTT. It specifies CASKPGGVSGNTIYF. J is TRBJ1-3 and V is TRBV6-5; TRBD1 is a possible D gene (5 bases). V was pared by 7 bases and J by 1 base, with 14 bases between. The V gene's germline CDR1 is MNHEY and CDR2 SVGAGI. This CDR3 spans 15 amino acids.

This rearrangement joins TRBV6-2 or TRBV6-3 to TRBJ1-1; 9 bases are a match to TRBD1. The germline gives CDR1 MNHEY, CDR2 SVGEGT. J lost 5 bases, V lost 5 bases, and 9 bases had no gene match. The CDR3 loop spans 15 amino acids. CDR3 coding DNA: TGTGCCAGCAGTCTCCCTGGGACAGGGAAGACTGAAGCTTTCTTT. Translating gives CASSLPGTGKTEAFF.

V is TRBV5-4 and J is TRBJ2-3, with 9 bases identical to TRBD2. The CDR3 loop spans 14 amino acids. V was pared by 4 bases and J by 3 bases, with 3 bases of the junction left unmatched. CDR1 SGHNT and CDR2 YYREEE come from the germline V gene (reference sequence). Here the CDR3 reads CASSKREATDTQYF. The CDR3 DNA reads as TGTGCCAGCAGCAAGCGGGAGGCGACAGATACGCAGTATTTT. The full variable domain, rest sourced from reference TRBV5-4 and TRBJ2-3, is ETGVTQSPTHLIKTRGQQVTLRCSSQSGHNTVSWYQQALGQGPQFIFQYYREEENGRGNFPPRFSGLQFPNYSSELNVNALELDDSALYLCASSKREATDTQYFGPGTRLTVL.

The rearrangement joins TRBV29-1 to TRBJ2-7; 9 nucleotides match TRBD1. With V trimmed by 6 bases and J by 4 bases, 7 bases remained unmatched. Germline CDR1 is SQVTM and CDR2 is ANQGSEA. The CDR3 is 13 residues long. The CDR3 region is CSVPGTGMYEQYF. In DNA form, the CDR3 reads TGCAGCGTCCCCGGGACAGGGATGTACGAGCAGTACTTC.

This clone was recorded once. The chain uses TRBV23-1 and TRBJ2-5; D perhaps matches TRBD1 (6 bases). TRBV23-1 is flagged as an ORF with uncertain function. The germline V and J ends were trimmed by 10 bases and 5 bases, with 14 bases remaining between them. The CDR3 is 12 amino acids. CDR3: CATYRVGETQYF. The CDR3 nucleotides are TGCGCCACCTACAGGGTTGGGGAGACCCAGTACTTC.

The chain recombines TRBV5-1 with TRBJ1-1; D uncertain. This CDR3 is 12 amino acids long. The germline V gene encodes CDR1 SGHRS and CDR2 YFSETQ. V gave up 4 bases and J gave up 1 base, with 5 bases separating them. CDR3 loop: CASSRGNTEAFF. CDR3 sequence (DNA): TGCGCCAGCAGCCGGGGGAACACTGAAGCTTTCTTT. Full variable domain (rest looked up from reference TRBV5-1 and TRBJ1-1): KAGVTQTPRYLIKTRGQQVTLSCSPISGHRSVSWYQQTPGQGLQFLFEYFSETQRNKGNFPGRFSGRQFSNSRSEMNVSTLELGDSALYLCASSRGNTEAFFGQGTRLTVV.

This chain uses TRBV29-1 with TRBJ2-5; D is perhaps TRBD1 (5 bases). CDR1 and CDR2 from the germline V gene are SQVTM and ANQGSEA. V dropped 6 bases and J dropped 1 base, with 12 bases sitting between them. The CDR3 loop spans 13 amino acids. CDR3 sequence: CSVGTGPQETQYF. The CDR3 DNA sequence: TGCAGCGTGGGAACAGGTCCCCAAGAGACCCAGTACTTC.

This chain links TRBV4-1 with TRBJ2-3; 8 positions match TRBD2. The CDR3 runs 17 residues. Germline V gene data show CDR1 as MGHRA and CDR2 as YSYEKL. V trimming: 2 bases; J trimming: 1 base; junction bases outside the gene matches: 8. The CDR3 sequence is CASSQRGGTRGTDTQYF. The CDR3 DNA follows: TGCGCCAGCAGCCAAAGGGGTGGGACTAGAGGCACAGATACGCAGTATTTT.

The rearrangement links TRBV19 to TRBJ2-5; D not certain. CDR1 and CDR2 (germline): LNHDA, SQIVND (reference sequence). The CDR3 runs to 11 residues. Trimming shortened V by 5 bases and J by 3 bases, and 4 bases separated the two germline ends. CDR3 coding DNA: TGTGCCAGTAGTGCGGAAGAGACCCAGTACTTC. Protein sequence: CASSAEETQYF.